This T cell receptor beta chain stems from a study of cytomegalovirus exposure and HLA in healthy donors (dated by TCRdb to 2016 to 2017). About the full investigation: An earlier analysis of a few hundred of the donors reported 276 Gb of sequence data and 117 million unique TCR beta sequences obtained from 150 million to 200 million T cells. Donor age, sex, ethnicity and CMV serostatus were collected together with the repertoire data. Because of strong linkage in the cohort, five DR-DQ haplotypes were treated as single units for association and clustering. Rather than using new phenotypic data, the later analysis identified candidate immune exposures from TCR beta sequences and from how often those sequences occurred across donors. Among the roughly 400 genotyped donors, more than 70% belonged to the genetic ancestry cluster associated with self-reported Caucasian donors. About 280 gigabases of sequencing data and approximately 91 million unique TCR sequences made up an early release that covered approximately 620 HLA-typed donors. Genome-wide SNP genotypes for about 65% of the 666 donors were used in a later genetic analysis, which treated that subset as a discovery cohort. Across approximately 400 genotyped donors of the cohort, an average of approximately 240,000 unique TCR beta nucleotide sequences per donor were sequenced, and around 19% of those sequences were non-productive. Both class I and class II loci were covered by HLA typing, at four-digit resolution. The study aimed to test whether signatures of past pathogen exposure could be identified by cataloging public T cell receptors. All discovery cohort repertoires had been generated using a single sequencing platform. The study combined high-throughput TCR immunosequencing, statistical association of individual TCRs with disease status, and machine learning to predict cytomegalovirus infection status. Along with the roughly 670-subject first cohort, a separate validation cohort of over a hundred different subjects was used. An earlier analysis of fewer than 750 of the donors used high-throughput TCR beta sequencing to judge whether each TCR beta V gene segment behaved as functional or pseudogenic. A later analysis re-analyzed previously published TCR beta repertoires from about 600 donors and added high-resolution HLA genotyping to study TCR occurrence patterns. The number of donors typed differed by locus, with 629-630 for A, B, C, DRB1 and DQB1, around 500 for DQA1, over 600 for DPA1, and 472 for DPB1. The T cell repertoires of around 670 subjects were profiled by immunosequencing and related to cytomegalovirus serostatus. The study at large found these results: According to a later analysis, most CMV-associated TCR beta chains appeared to be HLA-restricted, and the HLA associations seemed to be driven largely by CMV exposure. A few of the identified cytomegalovirus-associated TCR beta chains were confirmed in vitro to be specific for cytomegalovirus antigens. According to a later analysis, TCR association rates differed among HLA loci, with DRB1 alleles showing the most associated TCRs and HLA-C alleles showing the fewest. Sequencing depth was assumed to be roughly uniform across donors in the presence/absence analyses, though that assumption may not hold. According to a later analysis, parvovirus B19, influenza, CMV and Epstein-Barr virus appeared linked to several top co-occurrence clusters. Immune exposure information for the cohort was limited to CMV serostatus. This cohort had only TCR beta chains sequenced, and the lack of alpha or paired-chain data limited which features could be detected. An association between a missense DCLRE1C variant and V-gene and J-gene trimming of TCR beta chains was found in a later genetic analysis and replicated in an independent cohort. Compared with the approximately 670-donor mean, donors in an Asian-associated ancestry cluster had fewer N-insertions in productive TCRs, according to a later genetic analysis. A later analysis associated about 18,000 TCR beta sequences with specific HLA alleles at a false discovery rate of 0.05. In the study, around 150 TCR beta chains were listed as associated with cytomegalovirus. A further reported finding was that TCR beta sequences accurately predicted the HLA-A and HLA-B alleles for most subjects in the first cohort. Most TCR sequences were seen in very few donors, while some public TCRs were found in many individuals. Correlated functional status among segregating V segments might be attributable to linkage disequilibrium, but an unknown experimental factor could not be ruled out. An earlier analysis of approximately 530 of the donors showed that most TCR beta V segments appeared in productive rearrangements either about 87% or about 30% of the time, which broadly matched IMGT annotations. The earlier analysis of 587 of the donors excluded around 17 rarely observed V segments, including chromosome 9 orphons, because counts were too low. The authors suggested that the approach could potentially be extended to other disease states and immunological phenotypes. In a later analysis, HLA-associated TCR beta chains were found to be more clonally expanded and to have lower generation probabilities than equally common non-associated chains. The classifier was reported to diagnose cytomegalovirus status with high specificity and sensitivity in both the original and validation cohorts. When HLA alleles, especially DR and DQ, strongly co-occurred, attributing TCR associations to individual alleles was difficult. Because some donors lacked HLA typing at each locus, the association tests relied only on the typed subset. Some IMGT-functional V segments, including TRBV6-2 and TRBV6-3, could not be told apart with the 87-base-pair reads, so those segments were excluded. The sequencing pipeline was judged likely to have produced a cluster of highly shared sequence variants as a technical artifact.

V loses 8 bases of germline sequence and J loses 4 bases, and the interval between the two ends is 9 bases. CDR1 and CDR2 are drawn from the germline V gene (reference sequence): MNHEY, SMNVEV. The CDR3 runs 12 amino acids, cysteine and phenylalanine included. This entry keeps only the CDR3 DNA: 36 bases, framed from base 1. For this clone: No antigen is known for it.

Library creation used the immunoSEQ multiplex PCR assay. For the multiplex PCR, a mixture combining 60 forward primers for TCR Vbeta segments and 13 reverse primers for TCR Jbeta segments was used. Amplification of the CDR3 region of rearranged TCR beta genes was performed with a multiplex PCR assay on genomic DNA. The amplified TCR beta libraries were sequenced on the Illumina HiSeq System as 87-base-pair reads. For the original study's pipeline: A later analysis tallied approximately 87 million unique TCR beta chains across the 700 or so repertoires, and around 10 million of those chains were shared by two or more donors. To remove PCR and sequencing errors, raw reads were error-corrected and collapsed into unique sequences using a nearest-neighbor algorithm that merged closely related sequences. V, D and J gene segments were assigned by aligning CDR3 sequences to IMGT reference sequences. For a sequence to be retained, a match of at least six nucleotides was required to both a V gene segment and a J gene segment. A rearrangement was called productive if the CDR3 had no stop codons and remained in frame with V and J, and every other rearrangement was called non-productive. CDR3 was defined according to IMGT convention as the region running from the second conserved V-encoded cysteine to the conserved J-encoded phenylalanine. In an earlier analysis of more than 550 of the donors, sequences lacking an unambiguous match to a single V gene segment were excluded. An earlier analysis of roughly 590 of the donors called V segments functional above 56.7% productive rearrangements and segregating when the between-donor standard deviation exceeded 5%. A statistical classification framework was built for diagnosing cytomegalovirus status from the catalog of TCR beta chain sequences. In a later analysis, V and J genes were assigned by comparing TCR nucleotide sequences against IMGT/GENE-DB human TR gene sequences. Using the TCRdist pipeline, a later analysis assigned CDR3 sequences along with most-parsimonious VDJ recombination scenarios. A later analysis defined each TCR beta chain by its CDR3 amino acid sequence plus V-gene family, and excluded reads lacking a unique V-gene family. As a way to deal with suspected cross-contamination and a sequencing artifact, a later analysis dropped roughly 600 nucleotide sequences that were highly shared and had low generation probability. For each public chain, a later analysis derived a clonal expansion index from normalized ranks of inferred template counts within each repertoire. A later analysis computed generation probabilities with a VDJ recombination model fitted to out-of-frame rearrangements, and checked the results against IGoR. In a later analysis, TCR-TCR, TCR-HLA and TCR-CMV co-occurrence was scored with hypergeometric tests, and a repertoire-size bias correction was applied to TCR pairs. False discovery rates were estimated in a later analysis by permuting HLA or CMV assignments 20 times. In a later analysis, co-occurring TCRs were grouped using DBSCAN, with TCRdist sequence similarity added in when clustering inside HLA-allele-positive subsets. Repertoires with fewer than 30,000 or more than 120,000 public chains were left out of co-occurrence clustering, as were a handful of repertoires with anomalous nucleotide sharing. Entries here come from immuneACCESS through TCRdb and include only in-frame sequences with V and J called. Some clones fail to appear in such tables; in the studies checked, an unresolved V gene covers under half of the shortfall, and the cause of the remainder is unknown. That table gives V, J and clone size, and the DNA gave D and trimming. The sample's clone listing holds 150,000 to 200,000 clones. The top ten hold about 0.8% of the sample.

The cohort consisted of 670 or so healthy bone marrow donors. At the time of sampling, every cohort member was nominally healthy, though immune exposures that went unrecorded were likely present. The donor was CMV seropositive and belonged to the group of 250 to 300 seropositive cohort members. Each donor provided a peripheral blood sample, and peripheral blood mononuclear cells were used for TCR beta sequencing. The Qiagen DNeasy Blood Extraction Kit was used to extract genomic DNA from the blood cell samples. Recombination linked TRBV27 to TRBJ1-5; no D gene call is confident. The sequence derives from a woman aged 18-35 years in good health and CMV-seropositive. The sequencing input was PBMCs. The CDR3 sequence is CASAPINQPQHF. The nucleotides are TGTGCCAGCGCCCCTATAAATCAGCCCCAGCATTTT.